The entry below describes one T cell receptor beta chain. CDR3 length: 16 residues. The germline gives CDR1 KGHSH, CDR2 LQKENI. J gave up 5 bases and V 3 bases, and 13 bases lay outside the gene matches. RNA transcripts gave rise to amplified TCR beta CDR3 regions. HTBI primers were used for first-round RT-PCR of the TCR CDR3. TCRdb called the multiplex PCR reads again in MiXCR, with one record for every CDR3 protein. Of hundreds of thousands of distinct CDR3 sequences detected, 16% appear once; the ten largest clones hold 3% to 4%. The data were taken from a study of T cells in Graves' hyperthyroidism and ophthalmopathy.

Source material: blood. The rearrangement links TRBV18 to TRBJ2-7; the match to TRBD2 covers 7 bases. The sequence was collected from a middle-aged woman with Graves' ophthalmopathy. The CDR3 spells CASSPLGRAGEHEQYF. The CDR3 DNA sequence: TGTGCCAGCTCACCCCTCGGAAGGGCGGGAGAACACGAGCAGTACTTC.